The source of this T cell receptor (beta chain) is a study of blood T cell repertoires in COVID-19 (dated by TCRdb to the early 2020s). For the wider study: Collaborator samples came from the United States, Italy and Spain and covered acute and convalescent phases of COVID-19. The material from the prospective study consisted of cDNA or gDNA derived from T cells, B-cell-depleted T cells, or PBMCs. A freely available public database, intended as a resource for researchers studying the immune response to SARS-CoV-2, is where the repertoires were released. Sample metadata almost always included a de-identified subject ID, COVID-19 status, age in years and sex. Deeply sampled blood TCRbeta repertoires from subjects exposed to, actively infected with, or recovered from COVID-19 were included in the dataset. Where HLA class I and class II types were available, the types were taken from metadata supplied by the sample provider, not from assay-based typing. Samples came from the ongoing ImmuneRACE study (first 160 participants) plus 1,254 subjects from 6 global collaborators.

Broad study findings and their caveats: The amount of clinical and demographic metadata varied by source and participant and was provided uncurated.

At one collaborating source in Seattle, patients were enrolled during active infection and were followed longitudinally through the course of disease. Collaborating institutions collected whole blood in K2EDTA tubes following their own protocols. For TCRbeta analysis, collaborator samples were shipped as frozen whole blood, as isolated PBMCs, or as DNA extracted from either sample type. Comments on this clone: Its antigen is not yet known. No quality values exist for individual bases; no much larger clone is one base distant.

The immunoSEQ Assay, a bias-controlled multiplex PCR, was used to amplify TCRbeta CDR3 regions from genomic DNA. The paper's data handling went like this. Nucleated cell counts per sample were estimated from amplification of reference gene primers within the assay. Sequence reads were collapsed and filtered to measure the absolute abundance of every unique TCRbeta CDR3 rearrangement. Productive Simpson clonality was computed per sample as the square root of Simpson's diversity index over productive rearrangements. TCRdb took this table from immuneACCESS and kept in-frame rearrangements with V and J called. Such tables lack part of the clones; where checked against another copy, unresolved V genes explain under half of the gap, and the rest is unexplained. The DNA was the basis for D and trimming; V, J and clone size are from that table. This sample holds over 450,000 clones; 75% to 90% were observed only once. The ten largest make up approximately 0.9% of the sample.

The receptor was derived from a man between 18 and 35 years old with COVID-19, enrolled during active disease. Sequenced material: peripheral blood.

The CDR3 region: CASSPSPASNQPQHF. The nucleotide sequence is TGTGCCAGCAGCCCATCCCCCGCGAGCAATCAGCCCCAGCATTTT. The sequence links TRBV3-1 (or the pseudogene TRBV3-2) to TRBJ1-5, with the D gene not clear enough to name. V is clipped by 4 bases and J by 1 base, and the sequence between their germline boundaries is 11 bases long. The germline V gene (reference sequence) provides CDR1 LGHDT and CDR2 YNNKEL. The CDR3 starts with the cysteine, ends with the phenylalanine, and has 15 residues. This entry keeps only the CDR3 DNA: 45 bases, framed from base 1.